A selection of T cell receptor beta chains follows, all from one sample in a study of human T cells and chemical hapten exposure. One entry per CDR3 protein results from TCRdb running MiXCR on the RACE reads. The repertoire holds approximately 72,000 distinct CDR3 sequences, with 11% as singletons. Specimen: whole blood, collected in connection with sensitization to the hapten diphenylcyclopropenone (DPC). Receptors were obtained from a woman between 45 and 60 years old with alopecia areata. Some clones in this sample may be carry-over from other donors' samples. Both conserved end residues are part of each CDR3. The order of the fields is CDR3 length, D gene, clone size, V gene, J gene, CDR3 protein, CDR3 DNA. The D gene is left open where the match is weak. The listing skips clone size in some rows; elsewhere it reads once, few, many or a size class.

CDR3 length: 17
D gene: NA
clone size: many
V gene: TRBV7-2
J gene: TRBJ2-3
CDR3 protein: CASSLARSARGLGTQYF
CDR3 DNA: TGTGCCAGCAGCTTAGCGCGGTCGGCTAGGGGTCTGGGTACGCAGTATTTT

CDR3 length: 15
D gene: TRBD2
clone size: many
V gene: TRBV6-6
J gene: TRBJ2-1
CDR3 protein: CASSPLAAAYNEQFF
CDR3 DNA: TGTGCCAGCAGTCCCCTAGCGGCTGCCTACAATGAGCAGTTCTTC

CDR3 length: 17
D gene: NA
clone size: NA
V gene: TRBV28
J gene: TRBJ2-7
CDR3 protein: CASSLSLVRGISYEQYF
CDR3 DNA: TGTGCCAGCAGTTTAAGTTTGGTCCGCGGGATCTCCTACGAGCAGTACTTC

CDR3 length: 12
D gene: NA
clone size: NA
V gene: TRBV5-6
J gene: TRBJ1-2
CDR3 protein: CASRAQLTGYTF
CDR3 DNA: TGTGCCAGCAGGGCTCAATTAACTGGCTACACCTTC

CDR3 length: 15
D gene: NA
clone size: NA
V gene: TRBV20-1
J gene: TRBJ1-6
CDR3 protein: CSARPGRDYNSPLHF
CDR3 DNA: TGCAGTGCTAGACCGGGACGGGACTATAATTCACCCCTCCACTTT

CDR3 length: 12
D gene: NA
clone size: many
V gene: TRBV10-1
J gene: TRBJ1-6
CDR3 protein: CASSEGPAPLHF
CDR3 DNA: TGCGCCAGCAGTGAGGGGCCCGCGCCCCTCCACTTT

CDR3 length: 12
D gene: NA
clone size: once
V gene: TRBV28
J gene: TRBJ1-5
CDR3 protein: CASRPTSGPQHF
CDR3 DNA: TGTGCCAGCAGGCCAACATCAGGCCCCCAGCATTTT

CDR3 length: 16
D gene: TRBD1
clone size: NA
V gene: TRBV28
J gene: TRBJ2-3
CDR3 protein: CASSPGTATGTDTQYF
CDR3 DNA: TGTGCCAGCAGTCCAGGGACAGCAACTGGCACAGATACGCAGTATTTT

CDR3 length: 15
D gene: TRBD1
clone size: many
V gene: TRBV23-1
J gene: TRBJ1-4
CDR3 protein: CASSQAQGMRKKLFF
CDR3 DNA: TGCGCCAGCAGTCAAGCACAGGGGATGCGGAAAAAACTGTTTTTT

CDR3 length: 15
D gene: TRBD1
clone size: NA
V gene: TRBV7-2
J gene: TRBJ1-2
CDR3 protein: CASSSGGTGDAGYTF
CDR3 DNA: TGTGCCAGCAGCTCAGGGGGGACAGGGGATGCTGGCTACACCTTC

CDR3 length: 13
D gene: NA
clone size: many
V gene: TRBV7-2
J gene: TRBJ2-3
CDR3 protein: CASNPLAGDTQYF
CDR3 DNA: TGTGCCAGCAACCCACTAGCAGGGGATACGCAGTATTTT

CDR3 length: 15
D gene: TRBD1
clone size: many
V gene: TRBV15
J gene: TRBJ2-5
CDR3 protein: CATSSLQGGGETQYF
CDR3 DNA: TGTGCCACCAGCAGTCTACAGGGGGGCGGAGAGACCCAGTACTTC

CDR3 length: 13
D gene: NA
clone size: NA
V gene: TRBV20-1
J gene: TRBJ1-5
CDR3 protein: CSARDTGSQPQHF
CDR3 DNA: TGCAGTGCTAGAGATACGGGGTCCCAGCCCCAGCATTTT

CDR3 length: 15
D gene: NA
clone size: many
V gene: TRBV7-6
J gene: TRBJ1-5
CDR3 protein: CASSLVSGLNQPQHF
CDR3 DNA: TGTGCCAGCAGCTTAGTTTCAGGGTTAAATCAGCCCCAGCATTTT

CDR3 length: 17
D gene: NA
clone size: NA
V gene: TRBV5-6
J gene: TRBJ2-7
CDR3 protein: CASSLGELGPSSYEQYF
CDR3 DNA: TGTGCCAGCAGCTTGGGGGAGCTTGGGCCTAGCAGTTACGAGCAGTACTTC

CDR3 length: 16
D gene: TRBD1
clone size: many
V gene: TRBV28
J gene: TRBJ1-1
CDR3 protein: CASSSPQTGFRTEAFF
CDR3 DNA: TGTGCCAGCAGTTCACCACAGACAGGGTTTCGGACTGAAGCTTTCTTT

CDR3 length: 16
D gene: NA
clone size: NA
V gene: TRBV5-1
J gene: TRBJ1-4
CDR3 protein: CASSLGATVGNEKLFF
CDR3 DNA: TGCGCCAGCAGCTTGGGAGCGACAGTAGGGAATGAAAAACTGTTTTTT

CDR3 length: 12
D gene: NA
clone size: few
V gene: TRBV29-1
J gene: TRBJ2-7
CDR3 protein: CSVETTSYEQYF
CDR3 DNA: TGCAGCGTTGAAACTACTAGCTACGAGCAGTACTTC

CDR3 length: 15
D gene: TRBD2
clone size: many
V gene: TRBV6-1
J gene: TRBJ2-7
CDR3 protein: CATNPGLAGEYEQYF
CDR3 DNA: TGTGCCACCAACCCGGGACTAGCGGGAGAATACGAGCAGTACTTC

CDR3 length: 15
D gene: TRBD2
clone size: few
V gene: TRBV28
J gene: TRBJ2-3
CDR3 protein: CASSRTSGTTDTQYF
CDR3 DNA: TGTGCCAGCAGCCGGACTAGCGGGACCACAGATACGCAGTATTTT

CDR3 length: 14
D gene: TRBD1
clone size: NA
V gene: TRBV5-6
J gene: TRBJ1-1
CDR3 protein: CASSRGGGGVGAFF
CDR3 DNA: TGTGCCAGCTCCAGAGGAGGGGGCGGAGTGGGAGCTTTCTTT

CDR3 length: 12
D gene: NA
clone size: NA
V gene: TRBV20-1
J gene: TRBJ2-1
CDR3 protein: CSPGTSYNEQFF
CDR3 DNA: TGCAGTCCTGGGACGTCCTACAATGAGCAGTTCTTC

CDR3 length: 13
D gene: NA
clone size: few
V gene: TRBV7-2
J gene: TRBJ1-1
CDR3 protein: CASSSGPNTEAFF
CDR3 DNA: TGTGCCAGCAGCTCAGGTCCGAACACTGAAGCTTTCTTT

CDR3 length: 15
D gene: NA
clone size: NA
V gene: TRBV28
J gene: TRBJ1-2
CDR3 protein: CASSLYWKQIDGYTF
CDR3 DNA: TGTGCCAGCAGTTTATACTGGAAACAGATAGATGGCTACACCTTC

CDR3 length: 14
D gene: NA
clone size: few
V gene: TRBV6-6
J gene: TRBJ2-5
CDR3 protein: CASTRRGRQETQYF
CDR3 DNA: TGTGCCAGCACCCGCCGGGGCAGGCAAGAGACCCAGTACTTC

CDR3 length: 12
D gene: NA
clone size: NA
V gene: TRBV28
J gene: TRBJ2-3
CDR3 protein: CASSLQRTTQYF
CDR3 DNA: TGTGCCAGCAGTTTGCAGCGGACTACGCAGTATTTT

CDR3 length: 15
D gene: NA
clone size: NA
V gene: TRBV28
J gene: TRBJ2-7
CDR3 protein: CASSNSNGRVNEQYF
CDR3 DNA: TGTGCCAGCAGCAATTCGAATGGCCGAGTGAACGAGCAGTACTTC

CDR3 length: 14
D gene: NA
clone size: few
V gene: TRBV9
J gene: TRBJ2-1
CDR3 protein: CASSVVTGNNEQFF
CDR3 DNA: TGTGCCAGCAGCGTAGTCACAGGGAACAATGAGCAGTTCTTC

CDR3 length: 11
D gene: NA
clone size: NA
V gene: TRBV6-5
J gene: TRBJ1-1
CDR3 protein: CASLFGTEAFF
CDR3 DNA: TGTGCCAGCCTCTTCGGGACTGAAGCTTTCTTT

CDR3 length: 14
D gene: NA
clone size: many
V gene: TRBV4-1
J gene: TRBJ1-4
CDR3 protein: CASSPHPTNEKLFF
CDR3 DNA: TGCGCCAGCAGCCCCCATCCAACTAATGAAAAACTGTTTTTT

CDR3 length: 14
D gene: TRBD2
clone size: many
V gene: TRBV29-1
J gene: TRBJ2-1
CDR3 protein: CSVDSGSLNNEQFF
CDR3 DNA: TGCAGCGTTGATAGCGGGAGCTTAAACAATGAGCAGTTCTTC

CDR3 length: 17
D gene: TRBD2
clone size: many
V gene: TRBV5-5
J gene: TRBJ2-3
CDR3 protein: CASSARLAEVVTDTQYF
CDR3 DNA: TGTGCCAGCAGCGCAAGACTAGCGGAGGTTGTCACAGATACGCAGTATTTT

CDR3 length: 14
D gene: NA
clone size: many
V gene: TRBV5-1
J gene: TRBJ2-5
CDR3 protein: CASSLGQPSETQYF
CDR3 DNA: TGCGCCAGCAGCTTGGGACAGCCGAGTGAGACCCAGTACTTC

CDR3 length: 15
D gene: NA
clone size: few
V gene: TRBV6-1
J gene: TRBJ1-1
CDR3 protein: CASRFDGGSFTEAFF
CDR3 DNA: TGTGCCAGCAGGTTCGATGGTGGTAGTTTCACTGAAGCTTTCTTT

CDR3 length: 13
D gene: NA
clone size: NA
V gene: TRBV20-1
J gene: TRBJ2-1
CDR3 protein: CSTGHTPYNEQFF
CDR3 DNA: TGCAGCACGGGACACACCCCATACAATGAGCAGTTCTTC

CDR3 length: 15
D gene: NA
clone size: NA
V gene: TRBV7-9
J gene: TRBJ1-1
CDR3 protein: CASSRQQTRNTEAFF
CDR3 DNA: TGTGCCAGCAGCCGACAGCAAACCAGAAACACTGAAGCTTTCTTT

CDR3 length: 12
D gene: NA
clone size: NA
V gene: TRBV29-1
J gene: TRBJ2-1
CDR3 protein: CSVDLAMAEQFF
CDR3 DNA: TGCAGCGTTGACCTAGCGATGGCTGAGCAGTTCTTC

CDR3 length: 13
D gene: NA
clone size: NA
V gene: TRBV28
J gene: TRBJ2-4
CDR3 protein: CASSQIAKNIQYF
CDR3 DNA: TGTGCCAGCAGTCAAATAGCCAAAAACATTCAGTACTTC

CDR3 length: 15
D gene: TRBD2
clone size: many
V gene: TRBV20-1
J gene: TRBJ2-7
CDR3 protein: CSAFPLARTSGEQYF
CDR3 DNA: TGCAGTGCCTTCCCTCTCGCAAGGACTAGCGGCGAGCAGTACTTC

CDR3 length: 14
D gene: NA
clone size: many
V gene: TRBV3-1
J gene: TRBJ2-2
CDR3 protein: CASSQEIPTGELFF
CDR3 DNA: TGTGCCAGCAGCCAAGAGATCCCCACCGGGGAGCTGTTTTTT

CDR3 length: 14
D gene: NA
clone size: many
V gene: TRBV5-1
J gene: TRBJ2-5
CDR3 protein: CASSADGWQETQYF
CDR3 DNA: TGCGCCAGCAGCGCCGACGGCTGGCAGGAGACCCAGTACTTC

CDR3 length: 14
D gene: NA
clone size: few
V gene: TRBV3-1
J gene: TRBJ1-6
CDR3 protein: CASSQDPRNSPLHF
CDR3 DNA: TGTGCCAGCAGCCAAGATCCACGAAATTCACCCCTCCACTTT

CDR3 length: 14
D gene: NA
clone size: many
V gene: TRBV7-2
J gene: TRBJ1-4
CDR3 protein: CASSLAGGNEKLFF
CDR3 DNA: TGTGCCAGCAGCTTAGCAGGTGGTAATGAAAAACTGTTTTTT

CDR3 length: 16
D gene: TRBD2
clone size: many
V gene: TRBV6-2/TRBV6-3
J gene: TRBJ2-4
CDR3 protein: CASSYSAGEAKNIQYF
CDR3 DNA: TGTGCCAGCAGTTACTCCGCGGGGGAAGCCAAAAACATTCAGTACTTC

CDR3 length: 14
D gene: NA
clone size: few
V gene: TRBV11-2
J gene: TRBJ2-1
CDR3 protein: CASSLVSDYNEQFF
CDR3 DNA: TGTGCCAGCAGCTTAGTTTCCGACTACAATGAGCAGTTCTTC

CDR3 length: 12
D gene: NA
clone size: few
V gene: TRBV7-9
J gene: TRBJ2-1
CDR3 protein: CASSLISDEQFF
CDR3 DNA: TGTGCCAGCAGCTTAATAAGCGATGAGCAGTTCTTC

CDR3 length: 14
D gene: TRBD1
clone size: many
V gene: TRBV25-1
J gene: TRBJ1-5
CDR3 protein: CASRGQGGNQPQHF
CDR3 DNA: TGTGCCAGCCGAGGACAGGGCGGAAATCAGCCCCAGCATTTT

CDR3 length: 16
D gene: TRBD2
clone size: NA
V gene: TRBV20-1
J gene: TRBJ2-1
CDR3 protein: CSASSPTSGTGNEQFF
CDR3 DNA: TGCAGTGCTAGTTCCCCTACTAGCGGGACTGGGAATGAGCAGTTCTTC

CDR3 length: 14
D gene: NA
clone size: few
V gene: TRBV12-3/TRBV12-4
J gene: TRBJ1-1
CDR3 protein: CASSWGRENTEAFF
CDR3 DNA: TGTGCCAGCAGTTGGGGCAGGGAGAACACTGAAGCTTTCTTT

CDR3 length: 14
D gene: NA
clone size: NA
V gene: TRBV5-1
J gene: TRBJ1-1
CDR3 protein: CASSLRPANTEAFF
CDR3 DNA: TGCGCCAGCAGCTTGAGGCCAGCGAACACTGAAGCTTTCTTT

CDR3 length: 16
D gene: TRBD1
clone size: few
V gene: TRBV5-1
J gene: TRBJ2-1
CDR3 protein: CASSLAERGQYNEQFF
CDR3 DNA: TGCGCCAGCAGCTTGGCCGAGAGGGGGCAATACAATGAGCAGTTCTTC

CDR3 length: 13
D gene: NA
clone size: NA
V gene: TRBV29-1
J gene: TRBJ2-1
CDR3 protein: CSVETEAYNEQFF
CDR3 DNA: TGCAGCGTTGAGACAGAAGCCTACAATGAGCAGTTCTTC

CDR3 length: 13
D gene: NA
clone size: many
V gene: TRBV7-2
J gene: TRBJ2-3
CDR3 protein: CASSYEPTDTQYF
CDR3 DNA: TGTGCCAGCAGCTACGAACCCACAGATACGCAGTATTTT

CDR3 length: 13
D gene: NA
clone size: NA
V gene: TRBV6-5
J gene: TRBJ2-7
CDR3 protein: CASSYPGPGKQYF
CDR3 DNA: TGTGCCAGCAGTTACCCGGGGCCGGGGAAGCAGTACTTC

CDR3 length: 12
D gene: NA
clone size: few
V gene: TRBV29-1
J gene: TRBJ2-4
CDR3 protein: CSVGGLGNIQYF
CDR3 DNA: TGCAGCGTTGGGGGATTAGGAAACATTCAGTACTTC